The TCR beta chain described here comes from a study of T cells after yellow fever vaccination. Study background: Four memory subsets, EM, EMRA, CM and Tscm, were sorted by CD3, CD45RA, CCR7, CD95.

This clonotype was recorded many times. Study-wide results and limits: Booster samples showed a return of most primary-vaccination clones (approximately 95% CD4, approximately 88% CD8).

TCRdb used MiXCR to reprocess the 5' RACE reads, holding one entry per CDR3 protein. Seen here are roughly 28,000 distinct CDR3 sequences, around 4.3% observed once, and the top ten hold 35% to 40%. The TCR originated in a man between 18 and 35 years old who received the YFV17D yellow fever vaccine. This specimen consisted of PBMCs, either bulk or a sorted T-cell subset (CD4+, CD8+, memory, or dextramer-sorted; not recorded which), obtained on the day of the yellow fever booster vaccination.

CDR3 nucleotides: TGTGCCAGCAGGCAGGGATCTACGTACAATGAGCAGTTCTTC. It specifies CASRQGSTYNEQFF. V and J are TRBV27 and TRBJ2-1, with D possibly being TRBD1 (5 bases). There are 14 residues in the CDR3. V gave up 6 bases and J gave up 4 bases, with 13 bases separating them. CDR1 and CDR2 (germline): MNHEY, SMNVEV (reference sequence).